This T cell receptor beta chain was obtained from a study of blood T cell repertoires in COVID-19 (dated by TCRdb to 2020 to 2021). Study-level background: The collaborator samples originated in the United States, Italy and Spain and spanned the acute and convalescent phases of COVID-19. The dataset comprised deeply sampled blood TCRbeta repertoires from subjects exposed to, actively infected with, or recovered from COVID-19. A freely available public database, intended as a resource for researchers studying the immune response to SARS-CoV-2, is where the repertoires were released. The prospective study material was composed of cDNA or gDNA derived from T cells, B-cell-depleted T cells, or PBMCs. Samples came from the ongoing ImmuneRACE study (first 160 participants) plus 1,254 subjects from 6 global collaborators. Where HLA class I and class II types were available, the types were taken from metadata supplied by the sample provider, not from assay-based typing. Sample metadata almost always included a de-identified subject ID, COVID-19 status, age in years and sex.

TCRbeta CDR3 regions were amplified from genomic DNA by means of the immunoSEQ Assay, a bias-controlled multiplex PCR. Per the authors' processing: The number of nucleated cells in each sample was estimated from the amplification of reference gene primers within the assay. To quantify the absolute abundance of each unique TCRbeta CDR3 rearrangement, sequence reads were collapsed and filtered. Productive Simpson clonality was computed per sample as the square root of Simpson's diversity index over productive rearrangements. Sourced from immuneACCESS, this table was stored by TCRdb with only in-frame sequences that have V and J called. A share of the clones is absent; for the studies checked, an unresolved V gene accounts for under half, and the remainder has no known explanation. The DNA was the basis for D and trimming; V, J and clone size are from that table. In all, the sample holds fewer than 250,000 clones, and over 75% of those were seen once. The top ten constitute 9.1% of the sample.

The germline V gene (reference sequence) sets CDR1 to SGHKS and CDR2 to YYEKEE. V is clipped by 0 bases and J by 6 bases, and the sequence between their germline boundaries is 15 bases long. From its cysteine to its phenylalanine, the CDR3 spans 15 amino acids. The kept DNA is CDR3 alone, 45 bases in frame from the first base. Details on this clone: Its antigen remains undetermined. It has no much larger one-base neighbor in the sample; base qualities were not kept.

In the prospective study, participants were roughly 18 to 100 years old, resided in under 30 geographic areas of the United States, and were enrolled through a virtual design. Cohort assignment in the prospective study relied on participant-reported clinical history from a screening survey and a study questionnaire. Mobile phlebotomists in the prospective study collected whole blood, serum and a nasopharyngeal or oropharyngeal swab from every participant. Over a 2-month period, participants in the prospective study had the option of providing additional blood draws and questionnaires. Blood samples from the prospective study were shipped frozen or at room temperature prior to DNA extraction. The full study reports these points: The quantity of clinical and demographic metadata differed by source and by participant and was supplied without curation.

The chain employs TRBV5-5 and TRBJ1-1; no D gene can be assigned with confidence. This receptor was taken from a woman aged 45-59 years with acute COVID-19. Sequenced input: PBMCs or T cells enriched from blood (not recorded which). The CDR3 here reads CASSLGWAQGAEAFF. In nucleotides, the sequence is TGTGCCAGCAGCTTGGGATGGGCCCAAGGTGCTGAAGCTTTCTTT.